A single sample gave rise to the 12 T cell receptor beta chains below, sequenced in a study of T-cell memory formation after mild COVID-19. TCRdb processed the 5' RACE reads anew with MiXCR; each CDR3 protein has one entry. The data hold around 210,000 distinct CDR3 sequences, with 9.5% observed a single time. Material for sequencing was PBMCs or a T cell subset sorted from them (not recorded which). These receptors all stem from a man in his late teens or twenties who had mild COVID-19 (a few samples of this study predate the infection). Cell type and time point are not known.

Only a few counts were recorded for this clonotype. The chain joins TRBV5-1 to TRBJ1-1; 8 nucleotides line up with TRBD1. The length of the CDR3 is 14 residues. Trimming removed 5 bases from V and 7 bases from J; junction bases left unmatched: 10. The germline gives CDR1 SGHRS, CDR2 YFSETQ. Here the CDR3 DNA reads TGCGCCAGCAGACGGGACGGACAGGGTGGTGAAGCTTTCTTT. Translating it yields CASRRDGQGGEAFF.

The genes are TRBV20-1 and TRBJ2-7, with unresolved D. Per germline, CDR1 DFQATT and CDR2 SNEGSKA (reference sequence). The CDR3 has 14 residues. Trimming removed 1 base from V and 2 bases from J, with 12 bases in between. The CDR3 coding sequence is TGCAGTGCTAGAGTCACTAAGGGCACCTACGAGCAGTACTTC. It is translated as CSARVTKGTYEQYF.

The V and J genes are TRBV6-6 and TRBJ1-2; the match to TRBD1 covers 8 bases. The V segment lost 5 bases and the J segment 6 bases; nucleotides outside the gene matches: 8. The germline V gene has CDR1 MNHNY and CDR2 SVGAGI (reference sequence). This CDR3 comprises 14 residues. The CDR3 nucleotides are TGTGCCAGCAGTAAACCGGGGACAGGCCATGGCTACACCTTC. It codes for CASSKPGTGHGYTF.

This chain links TRBV7-9 with TRBJ2-3; 8 positions match TRBD2. The CDR3 extends over 17 amino acids. The J segment lost 4 bases and the V segment lost 0 bases, leaving 9 bases of the junction unmatched. Germline V gives CDR1 SEHNR, CDR2 FQNEAQ (reference sequence). The CDR3 nucleotides are TGTGCCAGCAGCTTAGCGCTCACGGGGGGGCAGGCAGATACGCAGTATTTT. Translating it yields CASSLALTGGQADTQYF.

This clonotype was seen more than once but under ten times. This chain uses TRBV5-1 with TRBJ1-1, with 7 bases lining up with TRBD1. The junction had 14 bases not matched to a gene; V was cut back by 4 bases and J by 11 bases. The CDR3 is 14 amino acids. The germline gives CDR1 SGHRS, CDR2 YFSETQ. The CDR3 bases are TGCGCCAGCAGCGCAAGACAGGGCGGCCCAGTTGCTTTCTTT. Amino acids: CASSARQGGPVAFF.

This clonotype has only a few counts. The rearrangement uses TRBV25-1 and TRBJ2-7; 7 bases match TRBD1. The CDR3 runs to 17 residues. Germline V CDR1 and CDR2: MGHDK, SYGVNS. Trimming took 1 base from V and 1 from J; bases not matched to a gene: 10. CDR3 region: CASSESPFAGGSYEQYF. CDR3 in DNA: TGTGCCAGCAGTGAATCACCCTTTGCAGGGGGTTCCTACGAGCAGTACTTC.

This clonotype was detected a few times. CDR3 sequence reads: CASSRGQGARGYGYTF. CDR3 bases: TGCGCCAGCAGCAGAGGACAGGGGGCCCGAGGGTATGGCTACACCTTC. This chain joins TRBV4-1 and TRBJ1-2, with 11 bases identical to TRBD1. The CDR3 is 16 residues long. Trimming took 5 bases from V and 5 from J; bases not matched to a gene: 10. Per the germline V gene, CDR1 is MGHRA and CDR2 is YSYEKL.

This clonotype turned up a few times. The chain is built from TRBV5-1 and TRBJ2-5, with 10 bases that match TRBD2. Germline CDR1 SGHRS, CDR2 YFSETQ. V trimming: 3 bases; J trimming: 5 bases; junction bases outside the gene matches: 13. The CDR3 loop spans 17 amino acids. CDR3 in DNA: TGCGCCAGCAGCTCCAGTCTAGCGGGGGAGTCCTGGGAGACCCAGTACTTC. Translating it yields CASSSSLAGESWETQYF.

The J gene is TRBJ1-5, the V gene TRBV19; D is ambiguous. Trimming shortened V by 3 bases and J by 7 bases, and 10 bases separated the two germline ends. Looked up from germline, CDR1 is LNHDA and CDR2 is SQIVND (reference sequence). The CDR3 is 13 amino acids. The CDR3 loop is CASSIRATQPQHF. CDR3 DNA: TGTGCCAGTAGTATCCGAGCGACGCAGCCCCAGCATTTT. Full variable domain (missing parts from reference TRBV19 and TRBJ1-5): DGGITQSPKYLFRKEGQNVTLSCEQNLNHDAMYWYRQDPGQGLRLIYYSQIVNDFQKGDIAEGYSVSREKKESFPLTVTSAQKNPTAFYLCASSIRATQPQHFGDGTRLSIL.

V gene TRBV30 combines with J gene TRBJ1-6; maybe TRBD1 (6 bases). CDR3 length: 13 amino acids. Germline-derived CDR1 and CDR2 are GTSNPN and SVGIG (reference sequence). V dropped 8 bases and J dropped 7 bases, with 15 bases sitting between them. The CDR3 coding sequence is TGTGCCAGCAAAGGACAGATCAATTCACCCCTCCACTTT. Its translation is CASKGQINSPLHF. Complete variable domain (other parts from reference TRBV30 and TRBJ1-6): SQTIHQWPATLVQPVGSPLSLECTVEGTSNPNLYWYRQAAGRGLQLLFYSVGIGQISSEVPQNLSASRPQDRQFILSSKKLLLSDSGFYLCASKGQINSPLHFGNGTRLTVT.

Only a few counts were recorded for this clonotype. V is TRBV12-3 or TRBV12-4 and J is TRBJ1-1, with D possibly TRBD1 on 5 matching bases. V lost 6 bases and J 2 bases, leaving 7 bases between the germline ends. CDR3 length equals 12 residues. For the CDR3, the DNA is TGTGCCAGCAGCCGGACAAACACTGAAGCTTTCTTT. Protein product: CASSRTNTEAFF.

The chain links TRBV4-1 to TRBJ1-5, with D tentatively TRBD1 (5 bases). Germline V CDR1 and CDR2: MGHRA, YSYEKL. The CDR3 sequence is 17 residues long. Trimming left V 4 bases short and J 4 bases short, with 20 bases between. The CDR3 spells CASSPSLSGGGNQPQHF. DNA for the CDR3: TGCGCCAGCAGCCCCTCCCTCAGTGGGGGGGGTAATCAGCCCCAGCATTTT.